This T cell receptor (beta chain) was identified in a study of cytomegalovirus exposure and HLA in healthy donors. Study conclusions and caveats: The investigators catalogued 150 to 200 TCR beta chains as cytomegalovirus-associated.

Sequencing was performed with immunoSEQ multiplex PCR; in TCRdb, only in-frame clones are kept and a portion is missing. The repertoire holds about 220,000 clones, with almost 90% as singletons. About this clone: Its target is not known.

This sequence was found in a woman in her late teens or twenties in good health and CMV-seronegative. The sample taken for sequencing was PBMCs.

CDR3 bases: TGTGCCACCAGCTCGAACCGGCAGGACAGAAGGTACTTC. Its protein product is CATSSNRQDRRYF. The V gene is TRBV15, the J gene TRBJ2-5; tentative D call: TRBD1 (6 bases). V shed 5 bases and J shed 13 bases, with 20 bases lying between them. The CDR3 runs to 13 residues. Germline V gene lookup returns CDR1 LNHNV and CDR2 YYDKDF (reference sequence).